These T cell receptor beta chains were read from a single sample in a study of blood T cell repertoires in COVID-19. Assay used: immunoSEQ multiplex PCR; TCRdb lists only in-frame clones, some missing. Of some 300,000 clones in the sample, roughly 90% were seen once. Sequencing input: PBMCs or T cells enriched from blood (not recorded which). These TCRs come from a woman in her twenties or thirties who had recovered from COVID-19. Both conserved end residues are trimmed from each CDR3. The order of the fields is V gene, CDR3 protein.

V gene: TRBV29-1
CDR3 protein: SVAGQGGSPLH

V gene: TRBV19
CDR3 protein: ASSQASYGYT

V gene: TRBV10-3
CDR3 protein: ATYRGSGANVLT

V gene: TRBV19
CDR3 protein: ASSMGTGFYEQY

V gene: TRBV27
CDR3 protein: ASRTTGYTEAF

V gene: TRBV5-1
CDR3 protein: ASSFFGQITDTQY

V gene: TRBV21-1
CDR3 protein: ASANRGSEQY

V gene: TRBV7-2
CDR3 protein: ASSFRQNTDTQY

V gene: TRBV7-2
CDR3 protein: ASSLGPRGGYTGELF

V gene: TRBV4-1
CDR3 protein: ASSQGMGLRNTIY

V gene: TRBV28
CDR3 protein: ASRTGGADEKLF

V gene: TRBV18
CDR3 protein: ASSPPNWYPGYEQY

V gene: TRBV14
CDR3 protein: ASSQDLRGPTDTQY

V gene: TRBV27
CDR3 protein: ASSLDRVGGYT

V gene: TRBV7-8
CDR3 protein: ASSLGLALSTDTQY

V gene: TRBV30
CDR3 protein: AWKGGGRAPDTQY

V gene: TRBV28
CDR3 protein: ASRRVEGAEQY

V gene: TRBV7-9
CDR3 protein: ASFSGANYGYT

V gene: TRBV27
CDR3 protein: ASGLYGYT

V gene: TRBV27
CDR3 protein: ASSTGTGDHYGYT

V gene: TRBV5-1
CDR3 protein: ASSLRRVGDTDTQY

V gene: TRBV29-1
CDR3 protein: SASPGQGAFGGYT

V gene: TRBV12-3/TRBV12-4
CDR3 protein: ASSFGQAGYT

V gene: TRBV30
CDR3 protein: AWRASGGSYEQY

V gene: TRBV15
CDR3 protein: ATSDYFGQNQETQY

V gene: TRBV4-3
CDR3 protein: ASSQVRGINSPLH

V gene: TRBV21-1
CDR3 protein: ASSNRDRGHGELF

V gene: TRBV25-1
CDR3 protein: ASSETGGLDGELF

V gene: TRBV4-3
CDR3 protein: ASSQDGRGMQASEAF

V gene: TRBV30
CDR3 protein: AWSVKSANTEAF

V gene: TRBV2
CDR3 protein: ASSGGIGYT

V gene: TRBV30
CDR3 protein: AWSLRGQVRNTEAF

V gene: TRBV11-3
CDR3 protein: ASSLDLRTEAF

V gene: TRBV2
CDR3 protein: ASSDDPDYGYT

V gene: TRBV5-6
CDR3 protein: ASSLSVQETQY

V gene: TRBV25-1
CDR3 protein: ARIKTQTGDYGYT

V gene: TRBV28
CDR3 protein: ASSSAGTSSNEQF

V gene: TRBV4-1
CDR3 protein: ASSQEEEHGYT

V gene: TRBV5-1
CDR3 protein: ASSLGTAAGKLF

V gene: TRBV11-2
CDR3 protein: ASSFWTDSGNTIY

V gene: TRBV19
CDR3 protein: ASTTRGRGNQPQH

V gene: TRBV10-3
CDR3 protein: AIRRNTGELF

V gene: TRBV18
CDR3 protein: ASSPPNAGLKY

V gene: TRBV5-1
CDR3 protein: ASSFTGASGTQY

V gene: TRBV5-1
CDR3 protein: ASSLEQGGPETQY

V gene: TRBV7-8
CDR3 protein: ASSLRWATGGTEAF

V gene: TRBV9
CDR3 protein: ASSDRLAQEQF

V gene: TRBV28
CDR3 protein: ASSLFRDRTVPQH

V gene: TRBV14
CDR3 protein: ASSPGTGWVPKDGEQF

V gene: TRBV6-5
CDR3 protein: ASRPTGALPDTQY

V gene: TRBV10-1
CDR3 protein: ASRVGDSNTGELF

V gene: TRBV19
CDR3 protein: ASNFGRGTNNEQF